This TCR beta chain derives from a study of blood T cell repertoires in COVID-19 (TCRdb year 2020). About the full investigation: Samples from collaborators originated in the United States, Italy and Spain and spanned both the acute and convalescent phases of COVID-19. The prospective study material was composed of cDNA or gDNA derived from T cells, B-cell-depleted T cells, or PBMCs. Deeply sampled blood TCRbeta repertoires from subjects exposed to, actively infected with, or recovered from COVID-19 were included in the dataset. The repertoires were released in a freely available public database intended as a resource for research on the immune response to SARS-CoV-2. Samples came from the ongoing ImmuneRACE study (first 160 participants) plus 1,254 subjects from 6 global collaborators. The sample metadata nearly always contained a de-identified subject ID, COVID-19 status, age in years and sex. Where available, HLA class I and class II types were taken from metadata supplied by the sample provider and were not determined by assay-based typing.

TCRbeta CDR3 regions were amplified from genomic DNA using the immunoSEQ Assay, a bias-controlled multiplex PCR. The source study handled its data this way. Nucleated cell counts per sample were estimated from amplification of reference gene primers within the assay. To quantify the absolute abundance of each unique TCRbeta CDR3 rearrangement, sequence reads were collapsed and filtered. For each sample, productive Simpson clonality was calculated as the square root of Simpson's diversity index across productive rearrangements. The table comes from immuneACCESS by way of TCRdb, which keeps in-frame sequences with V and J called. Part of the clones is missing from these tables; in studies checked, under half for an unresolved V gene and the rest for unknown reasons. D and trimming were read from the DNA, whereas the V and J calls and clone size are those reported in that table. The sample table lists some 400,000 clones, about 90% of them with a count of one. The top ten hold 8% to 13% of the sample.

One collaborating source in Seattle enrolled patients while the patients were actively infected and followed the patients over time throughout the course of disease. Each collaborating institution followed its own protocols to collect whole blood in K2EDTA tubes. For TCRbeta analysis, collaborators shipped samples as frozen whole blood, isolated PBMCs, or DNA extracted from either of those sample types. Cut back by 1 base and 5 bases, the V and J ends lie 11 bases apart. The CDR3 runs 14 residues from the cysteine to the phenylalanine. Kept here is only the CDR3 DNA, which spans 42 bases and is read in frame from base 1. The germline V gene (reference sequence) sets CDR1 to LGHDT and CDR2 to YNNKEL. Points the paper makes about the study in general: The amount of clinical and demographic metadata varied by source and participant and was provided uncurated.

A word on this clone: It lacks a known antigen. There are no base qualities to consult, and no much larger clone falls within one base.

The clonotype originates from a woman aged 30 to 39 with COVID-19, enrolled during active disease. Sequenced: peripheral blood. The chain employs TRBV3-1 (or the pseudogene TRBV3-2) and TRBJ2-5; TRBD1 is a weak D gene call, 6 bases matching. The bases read TGTGCCAGCAGCCAAGTGGACAGCCGGGAGACCCAGTACTTC. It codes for CASSQVDSRETQYF.